This T cell receptor beta chain is from a study of shared clonotypes between healthy human individuals. Broader study findings: Shared across a handful of donors were roughly 5.3% of the naive CD4 clonotypes.

Deep was the level at which the assay was run. The authors split each subset's genomic DNA evenly across several immunoSEQ plates. The repertoire was sequenced with immunoSEQ multiplex PCR; TCRdb's copy has only in-frame clones and lacks some. The table lists approximately 2.3 million clones, over 90% of them singletons. On this clone itself: Its antigen is not identified.

This receptor was obtained from a man aged 18 to 29 in good health. Some clones in this sample may be carry-over from other donors' samples. Sequenced material: naive CD4+ T cells from PBMCs. The subset here: CD45RA+ positively selected.

This CDR3 reads CASDRSGTPDDQPQHF. The CDR3, as DNA: TGTGCCAGCGATAGATCCGGGACGCCCGACGATCAGCCCCAGCATTTT. The rearrangement uses TRBV28 and TRBJ1-5; D perhaps matches TRBD1 (5 bases). The CDR3 contains 16 residues. V lost 8 bases to trimming and J lost 5 bases, with 22 bases between them. Germline V gives CDR1 MDHEN, CDR2 SYDVKM.